The clone carrying this T cell receptor beta chain has at least ten counts. Its matching antigen is unknown. Researchers defined stable Graves' hyperthyroidism as no ophthalmopathy progression within 18 months. The CDR3 regions of TCR beta were amplified from RNA transcripts. First-round RT-PCR targeting the TCR CDR3 was performed with the HTBI primer set. Each CDR3 protein gets one entry after TCRdb re-called the multiplex PCR reads with MiXCR. The sample records about 500,000 distinct CDR3 sequences, around 14% being singletons. The CDR3 runs to 14 residues. V shed 1 base and J shed 1 base, with 5 bases lying between them. Germline V lookup: CDR1 MNHNS, CDR2 SASEGT. The data are from a study of T cells in Graves' hyperthyroidism and ophthalmopathy. General observations from the study: The model anticipated ophthalmopathy a median about 6.5 months pre-onset. Ophthalmopathy stood apart from stable hyperthyroidism in a 13 V-J model.

This TCR was recovered from a woman aged 18-29 years with Graves' hyperthyroidism. Sample: blood. The chain employs TRBV6-1 and TRBJ1-5; D is undetermined. CDR3 DNA: TGTGCCAGCAGTGAAGGGAGGAGCAATCAGCCCCAGCATTTT. Translating gives CASSEGRSNQPQHF.